This T cell receptor beta chain emerged from a study of CD8+ T cells in alopecia areata. Study-level background: It was 6 to 18 months of tofacitinib, and then there were 6 months off drug. Among treated patients, severity was scored by affected scalp area percentage. Whole-study results and caveats: In scalp, tofacitinib significantly decreased clonality and expanded CD8+ clones among the top 100.

Extraction of RNA preceded its reverse transcription into cDNA, which served as the sequencing template. TCRdb's copy holds only in-frame clones and misses some; the assay was immunoSEQ multiplex PCR. This sample has 110,000 or so clones, with around 58% found just once. This sample's treatment: oral pan-JAK inhibitor, 5-10 mg twice daily. Trimming stripped 4 bases from V and 0 bases from J, with 8 bases between. The V gene's germline CDR1 is SGDLS and CDR2 YYNGEE. This CDR3 spans 13 amino acids. This clone has just a few counts. Its antigen is undetermined. The chain uses TRBV9 and TRBJ2-7; unclear D gene. The material sequenced was CD8+ T cells sorted from blood, taken at week 4, from a patient treated with tofacitinib. The TCR sequence derives from a human donor with alopecia areata. Here the CDR3 reads CASSTTSSYEQYF. The CDR3 DNA reads TGTGCCAGCAGCACCACCAGCTCCTACGAGCAGTACTTC.